This T cell receptor beta chain was profiled in a study of identifying expanded T cells in peripheral blood. Collection occurred without any documented infections or immune events in donors. This CDR3 spans 15 amino acids. The J segment lost 4 bases and the V segment lost 1 base, leaving 4 bases of the junction unmatched. CDR1 and CDR2 from the germline V gene are SGHDT and YYEEEE. To note about this clone: Its specificity is unknown.

Clones were sequenced by immunoSEQ multiplex PCR, and TCRdb holds only the in-frame ones, with some missing. The data hold under 100,000 clones, with about 88% observed a single time. Study-level results: Across healthy donors, higher total template counts meant significantly greater approximately 2-week count variance. Over two and four weeks, about 16.4 and 19 clones changed, versus around 1.2 between replicates.

The sample was blood. This receptor was obtained from a person between 18 and 75 years old in good health. V and J are TRBV5-6 and TRBJ2-1; TRBD1 aligns across 8 bases. The CDR3 DNA reads as TGTGCCAGCAGCTTGACCGGGACAGGATACAATGAGCAGTTCTTC. It is translated as CASSLTGTGYNEQFF.